This section outlines one T cell receptor beta chain sequence together with its context. The data originate from a study of blood T cell repertoires in COVID-19. Across the study: Nucleic acid was either cDNA or gDNA, and it came from T cells, B-cell-depleted T cells, or PBMCs.

Method: immunoSEQ multiplex PCR; TCRdb's copy keeps in-frame clones and lacks some. The top ten clones hold about an eighth of a sample with over 250,000 clones, approximately 83% of them seen once. V lost 2 bases, J lost 1 base, and 12 bases lay in between. The CDR3 runs to 16 residues. Per the germline V gene, CDR1 is SNHLY and CDR2 is FYNNEI. The TCR was taken from a human donor in a cohort sampled during active COVID-19. The sample was peripheral blood. The chain joins TRBV2 to TRBJ2-1; D is unresolved. CDR3 nucleotides: TGTGCCAGCAGTGAAAACCGGGTCTCTTCCTACAATGAGCAGTTCTTC. Translating it yields CASSENRVSSYNEQFF.